The 3 T cell receptor beta chains below all came from one sample that was sequenced in a study of beta chain features in type 1 diabetes (dated by TCRdb to the late 2010s). Receptor libraries were prepared by the immunoSEQ multiplex PCR assay. The entire isolated RNA was reverse transcribed using the High Capacity cDNA Reverse Transcription Kit, and thus expressed TCRB transcripts were sequenced. As stored in TCRdb, this immuneACCESS dataset retains in-frame rearrangements with V and J assigned. A fraction of the clones does not appear; measured against another copy, unresolved V genes explain less than half of the discrepancy, and the remainder lacks a known reason. The sample includes approximately 380,000 clones, with roughly 16% observed a single time. The top ten constitute about 0.018% of the sample. The material sequenced was naive CD4+ T cells from blood. The cell subset or site label, read with the paper, signifies: true naive CD4+ T cells. The receptors derive from a woman between 18 and 29 years old in good health.

Concerning this clone itself: This CDR3 is also generated by other DNA sequences in the sample. The chain is built from TRBV28 and TRBJ2-7; 7 nucleotides align to TRBD1. The CDR3 length is 12 residues. Germline loops: CDR1 MDHEN, CDR2 SYDVKM. The trim removed 5 bases at V and 3 bases at J, leaving 1 base unmatched. The CDR3 reads CASSRQGYEQYF. CDR3 in DNA: TGTGCCAGCAGTCGACAGGGCTACGAGCAGTACTTC.

The table lists this clone with a few counts. The chain links TRBV28 to TRBJ2-5; possible D gene TRBD1, 6 bases. The V and J ends lost 3 bases and 0 bases respectively, with 11 bases between them. The germline V gene has CDR1 MDHEN and CDR2 SYDVKM. The CDR3 contains 15 residues. CDR3 coding DNA: TGTGCCAGCAGTTTCCGGACAGCGTACCAAGAGACCCAGTACTTC. It specifies CASSFRTAYQETQYF.

V and J are TRBV30 and TRBJ2-7; 9 bases are a match to TRBD1. Looked up from germline, CDR1 is GTSNPN and CDR2 is SVGIG (reference sequence). V was clipped by 3 bases and J by 5 bases; unmatched bases: 5. The CDR3 is made up of 13 amino acids. The CDR3 spells CAWRRGQGNEQYF. CDR3 in DNA: TGTGCCTGGAGAAGGGGACAGGGCAACGAGCAGTACTTC.